A selection of T cell receptor beta chains follows, all from one sample in a study of cytomegalovirus exposure and HLA in healthy donors. The method was immunoSEQ multiplex PCR; TCRdb's version includes in-frame clones alone and lacks a portion of them. The sample lists about 120,000 clones; about four fifths were seen once. Sequencing was performed on PBMCs. Receptors originate from a female donor in good health and CMV-seropositive. Each CDR3 is given with its conserved first and last residue. The D gene is left open where the match is weak. Size tells how often a clone was seen (once, few, many) or the class of an expanded clone, and some rows leave it out.

TRBJ2-3,.,.,TRBV5-8,16,TGTGCCAGCAGCTTGCTTCTAGGCGGCTTCACAGATACGCAGTATTTT,CASSLLLGGFTDTQYF
TRBJ1-1,.,.,TRBV11-2,13,TGTGCCAGCAGCTTAGGTCCGTTAGCTGAAGCTTTCTTT,CASSLGPLAEAFF
TRBJ2-6,TRBD1,.,TRBV5-1,14,TGCGCCAGCAGCACCCCAGGGGGCCCCAACGTCCTGACTTTC,CASSTPGGPNVLTF
TRBJ2-7,.,.,TRBV30,13,TGTGCCTGGACTCCGGGACACGCAAACGAGCAGTACTTC,CAWTPGHANEQYF
TRBJ1-2,TRBD1,.,TRBV28,11,TGTGCCAGCAGTTACAGGGGTGGCTACACCTTC,CASSYRGGYTF
TRBJ2-1,.,.,TRBV9,17,TGTGCCAGCAGCGTAGAAGTCGGGGGGCTCTTCTACAATGAGCAGTTCTTC,CASSVEVGGLFYNEQFF
TRBJ1-4,TRBD1,once,TRBV7-2,14,TGTGCCAGCAGCCGTCAGGGGGCGAATGAAAAACTGTTTTTT,CASSRQGANEKLFF
TRBJ2-7,TRBD1,once,TRBV6-1,15,TGTGCCACGTACAAAGGGACAGGATCAACCTACGAGCAGTACTTC,CATYKGTGSTYEQYF
TRBJ2-5,TRBD2,once,TRBV5-4,15,TGTGCCAGCACCCCGACTAGCGGGCCCAAAGAGACCCAGTACTTC,CASTPTSGPKETQYF
TRBJ1-3,.,.,TRBV10-3,15,TGTGCCATCAGTGAGTCTGGCAGCTCTGGAAACACCATATATTTT,CAISESGSSGNTIYF
TRBJ1-2,TRBD1,.,TRBV2,13,TGTGCCAGCAGTACAGGGGGCGCAAGTGGCTACACCTTC,CASSTGGASGYTF
TRBJ2-1,TRBD2,.,TRBV5-8,14,TGTGCCAGCCGTCCCCGCGGGGGATTCAATGAGCAGTTCTTC,CASRPRGGFNEQFF
TRBJ1-2,.,once,TRBV6-5,15,TGTGCCAGCAGTTACTCAAGAAATGGAGACTATGGCTACACCTTC,CASSYSRNGDYGYTF
TRBJ2-1,.,.,TRBV30,12,TGTGCCTGGAGTGGGTCGGGGAAGGAGCAGTTCTTC,CAWSGSGKEQFF
TRBJ2-2,.,.,TRBV5-1,15,TGCGCCAGCAGCTTGGACAGGGAAGACACCGGGGAGCTGTTTTTT,CASSLDREDTGELFF
TRBJ1-2,.,.,TRBV7-9,13,TGTGCCAGCAGCTTAGGCCAGGGTGGGGGCTACACCTTC,CASSLGQGGGYTF
TRBJ2-7,.,.,TRBV28,13,TGTGCCAGCCGCGGAGGGGTGTTCTACGAGCAGTACTTC,CASRGGVFYEQYF
TRBJ2-3,TRBD2,.,TRBV29-1,15,TGCAGCGTTGAATCTCTAGCGGGGGGCCGAGATACGCAGTATTTT,CSVESLAGGRDTQYF
TRBJ2-3,TRBD2,few,TRBV30,14,TGTGCCTGGAGTCGGACTAGCGGGTTGGATACGCAGTATTTT,CAWSRTSGLDTQYF
TRBJ2-3,.,.,TRBV9,14,TGTGCCAGCAGCTCGGGACTTTACACAGATACGCAGTATTTT,CASSSGLYTDTQYF
TRBJ2-3,TRBD1,.,TRBV5-1,14,TGCGCCAGCAGGGGACAGATTAGCACAGATACGCAGTATTTT,CASRGQISTDTQYF
TRBJ1-3,.,.,TRBV4-2,15,TGTGCCAGCAGCCAGTTCACGGTCTCTGGAAACACCATATATTTT,CASSQFTVSGNTIYF
TRBJ1-1,.,few,TRBV4-1,15,TGCGCCAGCAGCCTTCGACTCCAAATCGGGACTGAAGCTTTCTTT,CASSLRLQIGTEAFF
TRBJ1-5,TRBD1,few,TRBV4-1,15,TGCGCCAGCAGCCAGTTTGGACAGGGAGGTCAGCCCCAGCATTTT,CASSQFGQGGQPQHF
TRBJ2-1,.,.,TRBV10-2,12,TGCGCCAGCAGTAGGCAGGGGTCCGAGCAGTTCTTC,CASSRQGSEQFF
TRBJ1-2,.,.,TRBV19,14,TGTGCCAGTAGGAGCTGGGGCAGTTCATATGGCTACACCTTC,CASRSWGSSYGYTF
TRBJ2-1,.,few,TRBV29-1,12,TGCAGCGTTGTAGGGGATTACAATGAGCAGTTCTTC,CSVVGDYNEQFF
TRBJ1-4,.,.,TRBV9,14,TGTGCCAGCAGCGTAGGAGGGATTGATGAAAAACTGTTTTTT,CASSVGGIDEKLFF
TRBJ2-7,TRBD1,once,TRBV5-1,13,TGCGCCAGCAGCTTGGAGGGGGCGGCCGAGCAGTACTTC,CASSLEGAAEQYF
TRBJ1-5,.,.,TRBV15,17,TGTGCCACCAGCAGGCCGATGGGGGGGGCCTACAATCAGCCCCAGCATTTT,CATSRPMGGAYNQPQHF
TRBJ1-5,.,.,TRBV5-5,13,TGTGCCAGCAGTTTCTATAGCAATCAGCCCCAGCATTTT,CASSFYSNQPQHF
TRBJ2-7,TRBD2,.,TRBV25-1,13,TGTGCCAGCAGCCGAGGGAGGGTCGAGGAGCAGTACTTC,CASSRGRVEEQYF
TRBJ1-1,TRBD1,.,TRBV6-6,16,TGTGCCAGCAGTTACTCGCCCGGGACAGAAAACACTGAAGCTTTCTTT,CASSYSPGTENTEAFF
TRBJ2-5,.,once,TRBV5-4,16,TGTGCCAGCAGCTTGAGTCGGTCGGGGATCCGAGAGACCCAGTACTTC,CASSLSRSGIRETQYF
TRBJ1-5,.,.,TRBV19,13,TGTGCCAGTACCGACTGGAACAATCAGCCCCAGCATTTT,CASTDWNNQPQHF
TRBJ1-2,.,.,TRBV5-5,14,TGTGCCAGCAGCTTTCCCGGGACACACTATGGCTACACCTTC,CASSFPGTHYGYTF
TRBJ1-6,.,.,TRBV18,11,TGTGCCAGCCCACCGCCGCGTGCCCTCCACTTT,CASPPPRALHF
TRBJ1-1,TRBD1,once,TRBV5-1,18,TGCGCCAGCGAGACAGGGTTGGGGGGACAGGGTTTTAGCACTGAAGCTTTCTTT,CASETGLGGQGFSTEAFF
TRBJ2-1,TRBD2,.,TRBV4-1,19,TGCGCCAGCAGCCAGGCAGGACTAGCGGGGGGTCACTCCTACAATGAGCAGTTCTTC,CASSQAGLAGGHSYNEQFF
TRBJ1-2,TRBD1,.,TRBV7-9,14,TGTGCCAGCAGCCGTGGACAGGGCAACTATGGCTACACCTTC,CASSRGQGNYGYTF
TRBJ2-6,.,medium-sized,TRBV6-5,15,TGTGCCAGCAGTTACGGGGAGACTGGGGCCAACGTCCTGACTTTC,CASSYGETGANVLTF
TRBJ2-7,TRBD1,.,TRBV7-6,15,TGTGCCAGCAGCCCACGACAGGGATACTCCTACGAGCAGTACTTC,CASSPRQGYSYEQYF
TRBJ2-1,.,.,TRBV30,13,TGTGCCTGCCGCGGCGGGGGCTCCAATGAGCAGTTCTTC,CACRGGGSNEQFF
TRBJ1-4,.,few,TRBV15,12,TGTGCCACCAGCAGACTTAATGAAAAACTGTTTTTT,CATSRLNEKLFF
TRBJ1-3,TRBD1,few,TRBV19,15,TGTGCCAGTAGTACCCCCGGACAGGGGGGAAACACCATATATTTT,CASSTPGQGGNTIYF
TRBJ1-6,.,.,TRBV7-2,16,TGTGCCAGCAGCTTAGGAAGCGGCTCCTATAATTCACCCCTCCACTTT,CASSLGSGSYNSPLHF
TRBJ2-7,TRBD2,.,TRBV11-2,18,TGTGCCAGCAGCTTAGACGGCTCTAGCGGGGACTTAAGCTACGAGCAGTACTTC,CASSLDGSSGDLSYEQYF